This T cell receptor (beta chain) was documented in a study of cytomegalovirus exposure and HLA in healthy donors (dated by TCRdb to about 2017). The study in broad terms: An earlier analysis of roughly 630 of the donors reported approximately 290 Gb of sequence data and 100 million to 130 million unique TCR beta sequences from some 180 million T cells. Roughly 300 gigabases of sequencing data and approximately 93 million unique TCR sequences were included in an early release covering about 700 HLA-typed donors. Of the 398 genotyped donors, less than 90% were placed in the genetic ancestry cluster associated with self-reported Caucasian donors. The study aimed to test whether cataloging public T cell receptors could reveal signatures of past pathogen exposure. The study used immunosequencing to profile the T cell repertoires of under 700 subjects and linked those repertoires to cytomegalovirus serostatus. Along with the roughly 670-subject first cohort, a separate validation cohort of over 90 different subjects was used. High-throughput TCR immunosequencing, statistical association of individual TCRs with disease status, and machine learning were combined to predict cytomegalovirus infection status. In a later analysis, previously published TCR beta repertoires from several hundred donors were re-analyzed and high-resolution HLA genotyping was added so that TCR occurrence patterns could be studied. The later analysis used no new phenotypic data to find candidate immune exposures, relying instead on TCR beta sequences and their occurrence across donors. An earlier analysis of 587 of the donors used high-throughput TCR beta sequencing to judge whether each TCR beta V gene segment behaved as functional or pseudogenic. Donor age, sex, ethnicity and CMV serostatus were collected together with the repertoire data. Genome-wide SNP genotypes for about 65% of the roughly 670 donors were used in a later genetic analysis, which treated that subset as a discovery cohort. Every repertoire in the discovery cohort had been generated on one and the same sequencing platform. Class I and class II HLA loci were covered by the typing at four-digit resolution. Typing coverage differed by locus: A, B, C, DRB1 and DQB1 were typed in about 620-640 donors, DQA1 in 500 to 550, DPA1 in 600 to 610, and DPB1 in roughly 470. Because of strong linkage in the cohort, four to six DR-DQ haplotypes were treated as single units for association and clustering. Among 300 to 500 genotyped donors of the cohort, an average of around 250,000 unique TCR beta nucleotide sequences was sequenced per donor, of which about 19% were non-productive.

General findings and caveats noted by the study authors: When HLA alleles, especially DR and DQ, strongly co-occurred, attributing TCR associations to individual alleles was difficult. The study gave a list of 150 to 200 TCR beta chains associated with cytomegalovirus. HLA typing was unavailable for some donors at each locus, so association tests used only the typed subset. A further reported finding was that TCR beta sequences accurately predicted the HLA-A and HLA-B alleles for most subjects in the first cohort. According to a later analysis, parvovirus B19, influenza, CMV and Epstein-Barr virus appeared linked to several top co-occurrence clusters. The presence/absence analyses assumed that sequencing depth was roughly uniform across donors, and that assumption may not be true. The classifier was reported to diagnose cytomegalovirus status with high specificity and sensitivity in both the original and validation cohorts. While some public TCRs were present in many individuals, most TCR sequences turned up only very rarely across donors. The 87-base-pair reads could not distinguish some IMGT-functional V segments, including TRBV6-2 and TRBV6-3, so those segments were excluded. A cluster of highly shared sequence variants was judged likely to be a technical artifact of the sequencing pipeline. This cohort had only TCR beta chains sequenced, and the lack of alpha or paired-chain data limited which features could be detected. Linkage disequilibrium might explain the correlated functional status among segregating V segments, but an unknown experimental factor could not be excluded. Because counts were too low, roughly 18 rarely observed V segments, including chromosome 9 orphons, were left out of the earlier analysis of 587 of the donors. In a later analysis, 15,000 to 20,000 TCR beta sequences were associated with specific HLA alleles at a false discovery rate of 0.05. A later analysis found that TCR association rates varied across HLA loci, with DRB1 alleles showing the most associated TCRs and HLA-C alleles the fewest. Most CMV-associated TCR beta chains appeared to be HLA-restricted in a later analysis, and the HLA associations seemed to be driven largely by CMV exposure. A few of the identified cytomegalovirus-associated TCR beta chains were confirmed in vitro to be specific for cytomegalovirus antigens. The authors suggested that the approach could potentially be generalized to other disease states and immunological phenotypes. In a later genetic analysis, fewer N-insertions in productive TCRs were reported among donors in an Asian-associated ancestry cluster than the roughly 670-donor mean. In a later analysis, HLA-associated TCR beta chains were found to be more clonally expanded and to have lower generation probabilities than equally common non-associated chains. Broadly in line with IMGT annotations, most TCR beta V segments showed up in productive rearrangements about 87% or about 30% of the time in an earlier analysis of roughly 590 of the donors. In a later genetic analysis, a missense DCLRE1C variant was associated with V-gene and J-gene trimming of TCR beta chains, and the association was replicated in an independent cohort. The only immune exposure information available for the cohort was CMV serostatus.

The germline ends are 10 bases apart after V is trimmed by 0 bases and J by 0 bases. The CDR3 measures 16 amino acids from cysteine to phenylalanine. The sequence is cut down to CDR3 DNA, 48 bases in frame from base 1. In the germline V gene, CDR1 corresponds to SGDLS and CDR2 to YYNGEE. Concerning this clone itself: Its cognate antigen has yet to be identified. Base quality data are lacking; no much larger clone is found one base away.

The library was generated by the immunoSEQ multiplex PCR assay. For the multiplex PCR, a mixture combining 60 forward primers for TCR Vbeta segments and 13 reverse primers for TCR Jbeta segments was used. The CDR3 region of rearranged TCR beta genes was amplified from genomic DNA by a multiplex PCR assay. The Illumina HiSeq System was used to sequence the amplified TCR beta libraries as 87-base-pair reads. The study's processing was this. A later analysis tallied around 80 million unique TCR beta chains across the 610 or so repertoires, and approximately 12 million of those chains were shared by two or more donors. A nearest-neighbor algorithm error-corrected the raw reads and collapsed the reads into unique sequences, merging closely related sequences to remove PCR and sequencing errors. V, D and J gene segments were assigned by aligning CDR3 sequences to IMGT reference sequences. Each retained sequence needed at least a six-nucleotide match to both a V gene segment and a J gene segment. Rearrangements were called productive when the CDR3 lacked stop codons and stayed in frame with V and J; all others were non-productive. CDR3 was defined by IMGT convention, running from the second conserved V-encoded cysteine to the conserved J-encoded phenylalanine. In an earlier analysis of around 640 of the donors, sequences lacking an unambiguous match to a single V gene segment were excluded. In an earlier analysis of almost 600 of the donors, a V segment was called functional when productive rearrangements were above 56.7%, and segregating when the standard deviation between donors exceeded 5%. To diagnose cytomegalovirus status from the catalog of TCR beta chain sequences, a statistical classification framework was built. In a later analysis, TCR nucleotide sequences were compared against IMGT/GENE-DB human TR gene sequences so that V and J genes could be assigned. A later analysis assigned CDR3 sequences and most-parsimonious VDJ recombination scenarios with the TCRdist pipeline. In a later analysis, each TCR beta chain was defined by its CDR3 amino acid sequence together with its V-gene family, and reads lacking a unique V-gene family were excluded. As a way to deal with suspected cross-contamination and a sequencing artifact, a later analysis dropped 592 nucleotide sequences that were highly shared and had low generation probability. A later analysis calculated a clonal expansion index for each public chain from normalized within-repertoire ranks of inferred template counts. In a later analysis, generation probabilities were computed with a VDJ recombination model fitted to out-of-frame rearrangements, and the resulting probabilities were checked against IGoR. In a later analysis, hypergeometric tests were used to score TCR-TCR, TCR-HLA and TCR-CMV co-occurrence, with a repertoire-size bias correction applied to TCR pairs. False discovery rates were estimated in a later analysis by permuting HLA or CMV assignments 20 times. In a later analysis, co-occurring TCRs were grouped using DBSCAN, and TCRdist sequence similarity was added for clustering within HLA-allele-positive subsets. Repertoires with fewer than 30,000 or more than 120,000 public chains, plus five repertoires with anomalous nucleotide sharing, were excluded from co-occurrence clustering. Drawn from immuneACCESS, this table holds only the in-frame rearrangements with V and J called that TCRdb kept. Clones are partly lost; checked studies trace under half to an unresolved V gene and leave the rest unexplained. Clonal size and the V and J genes are those of that table, whereas D and trimming came from the DNA. The sample profile shows more than 130,000 clones; around 76% of them were found once. The ten largest clones represent less than 3% of the sample.

The cohort was made up of approximately 700 healthy bone marrow donors. At the time of sampling, every cohort member was nominally healthy, though immune exposures that went unrecorded were likely present. The donor was CMV seronegative and belonged to the group of 320 or so seronegative cohort members. Each donor provided a peripheral blood sample, and peripheral blood mononuclear cells were used for TCR beta sequencing. The Qiagen DNeasy Blood Extraction Kit was used to extract genomic DNA from the blood cell samples. Sequencing used PBMCs. The receptor comes from a male donor in good health and CMV-seronegative. The V and J segments used are TRBV9 and TRBJ1-3; 5 matching bases give a weak D call of TRBD1. The CDR3 here reads CASSVGQLRSGNTIYF. The bases are TGTGCCAGCAGCGTAGGACAGCTCCGCTCTGGAAACACCATATATTTT.